This T cell receptor beta chain was retrieved from a study of cytomegalovirus exposure and HLA in healthy donors. Looking at the study overall: Ancestry clustering placed roughly four fifths of under 450 genotyped donors in the Caucasian-associated cluster.

Researchers ran the PCR with 60 Vbeta and 13 Jbeta primers. Produced via immunoSEQ multiplex PCR; TCRdb's table is partial and in-frame only. The data contain around 130,000 clones, around 80% of them singletons. Sequenced input: PBMCs. The sequence derives from a human donor in good health.

The CDR3, as DNA: TGTGCCAGCTCACCTACCTCCGGGACAGGGTTCTATGAGCAGTTCTTC. Translating it yields CASSPTSGTGFYEQFF. V gene TRBV18 combines with J gene TRBJ2-1; 9 bases line up with TRBD1. Germline assignment: CDR1 KGHSH and CDR2 LQKENI. V was clipped by 3 bases and J by 8 bases; unmatched bases: 11. The CDR3 is 16 amino acids.